This TCR beta chain is drawn from a study of cytomegalovirus exposure and HLA in healthy donors. At the level of the study: About 85 million unique TCR sequences came from HLA-typed donors in an early release.

Whole-study results and caveats: Near-uniform donor sequencing depth was presumed by presence/absence analyses. Using the classifier, cytomegalovirus status was reportedly diagnosed with high specificity and sensitivity.

CDR1 SGHAT and CDR2 FQNNGV come from the germline V gene. The ends lost 1 base at V and 5 bases at J; junction bases unmatched: 4. The CDR3 runs 14 residues. There were likely unrecorded immune exposures, though donors were nominally healthy when sampled. Primers: 60 Vbeta forward and 13 Jbeta reverse. Assay: immunoSEQ multiplex PCR; the TCRdb copy retains only in-frame clones and omits some. Of about 160,000 clones listed, around 79% were seen once; the top ten hold 3% to 3.5%. As regards this clone: Antigen unknown.

This chain uses TRBV11-2 with TRBJ2-5; 7 nucleotides line up with TRBD2. This receptor was identified in a woman aged 35 to 49 in good health and CMV-seronegative. Sequencing was done on a sample of PBMCs. CDR3 residues: CASSLARGWETQYF. Written as DNA, the CDR3 is TGTGCCAGCAGCTTAGCGCGGGGGTGGGAGACCCAGTACTTC. Variable domain in full (rest from reference TRBV11-2 and TRBJ2-5): EAGVAQSPRYKIIEKRQSVAFWCNPISGHATLYWYQQILGQGPKLLIQFQNNGVVDDSQLPKDRFSAERLKGVDSTLKIQPAKLEDSAVYLCASSLARGWETQYFGPGTRLLVL.